A single sample gave rise to the 5 T cell receptor beta chains below, sequenced in a study of blood T cells in healthy people across ages. PCR was performed a second time for about 7 to 12 cycles using a sample-barcoded 5' primer and a J-beta primer mix. TCRdb redid the calling of the 5' RACE reads with MiXCR, one entry per CDR3 protein. This sample yields 650,000 or so distinct CDR3 sequences, of which around 52% are seen a single time; about 14% belongs to the top ten. Sequenced sample: blood. All receptors come from a woman aged 80 or over in good health.

In the case of this clonotype: This may come from a read error, since a much larger clone is one base off. This chain links TRBV15 with TRBJ2-1; unclear D gene. The CDR3 has 15 amino acids. Germline V lookup: CDR1 LNHNV, CDR2 YYDKDF (reference sequence). V lost 0 bases, J lost 5 bases, and 11 bases lay in between. The CDR3 region is CATSRDAVANNEQFF. In DNA form, the CDR3 reads TGTGCCACCAGCAGAGATGCAGTGGCCAACAATGAGCAGTTCTTC. The complete variable domain, with remaining parts taken from reference TRBV15 and TRBJ2-1, reads DAMVIQNPRYQVTQFGKPVTLSCSQTLNHNVMYWYQQKSSQAPKLLFHYYDKDFNNEADTPDNFQSRRPNTSFCFLDIRSPGLGDTAMYLCATSRDAVANNEQFFGPGTRLTVL.

The chain joins TRBV24-1 to TRBJ2-3, with D possibly TRBD1 on 6 matching bases. The CDR3 loop spans 13 amino acids. The germline V gene encodes CDR1 KGHDR and CDR2 SFDVKD. The germline V and J ends were trimmed by 3 bases and 5 bases, with 8 bases remaining between them. CDR3 bases: TGTGCCACCAGTGATCAAGGGGGAGATACGCAGTATTTT. Translating it yields CATSDQGGDTQYF.

This clonotype has at least ten counts. The chain combines TRBV5-6 with TRBJ2-3; no reliable D call. Per germline, CDR1 SGHDT and CDR2 YYEEEE. V lost 5 bases, J lost 0 bases, and 7 bases lay in between. This CDR3 has 13 residues. CDR3 amino acids: CASSMDSTDTQYF. CDR3 bases: TGTGCCAGCAGTATGGACAGCACAGATACGCAGTATTTT.

Turning to this clonotype: Since a much larger clone is just one base distant, this may be a read error. The CDR3, as DNA: TGTGCCAGCGCTTCTCTGTCCGGGACTTTCATCTACGAGCAGTACTTC. This translates into CASASLSGTFIYEQYF. The rearrangement uses TRBV18 and TRBJ2-7; tentative D call: TRBD2 (6 bases). CDR1 is KGHSH, CDR2 LQKENI, per germline. The V and J ends lost 8 bases and 3 bases respectively, with 23 bases between them. The CDR3 runs to 16 residues.

The chain has TRBV20-1 and TRBJ2-7, with 7 positions matching TRBD2. After removal of 1 base from V and 3 bases from J, the junction contained 9 bases not matched to a gene. The CDR3 runs to 15 residues. In germline, CDR1 is DFQATT, CDR2 SNEGSKA (reference sequence). The CDR3: CSARVRAGPDYEQYF. The CDR3 DNA reads as TGCAGTGCTAGAGTGAGAGCGGGGCCGGACTACGAGCAGTACTTC.